This record looks at one T cell receptor beta chain sequence and its context. Its recognized antigen is unknown. TRB rearrangements were amplified by multiplex PCR following a touch-down protocol, with the TRB-A and TRB-B primer pools mixed in one tube. Illumina adapters and sample indices were attached to the amplicons through two consecutive PCR reactions using Phusion HS II polymerase. After gel purification with the NucleoSpin Gel and PCR Clean-up kit, the amplicons were quantified by Qubit and checked for quality on an Agilent 2100 Bioanalyzer. Sequencing of the libraries was done on an Illumina MiSeq with 600-cycle, single-indexed, paired-end runs. The paper's processing steps were these. MiXCR version 2.1.12, together with the default MiXCR reference library, was used to align and assemble the TRB reads. Each unique CDR3 nucleotide sequence defined a clone, and only productive sequences with at least two reads were analysed. Repertoire diversity was assessed by alpha-parameterized diversity profiles (alpha 0 to 5), including Shannon (alpha 1) and Simpson (alpha 2) indices, computed with an R script. Combinatorial TRB VJ usage was calculated with the tcR package and was compared between cohorts by principal component analysis performed with ade4. TCRbeta CDR3s were clustered with GLIPH on cohort pairs matched by age and read depth, and cluster frequencies were compared by Wilcoxon test. Reprocessed by TCRdb, the reads give a single entry per CDR3 protein sequence, without DNA. None of the V and J calls come from the authors' own analysis; TCRdb made them. The sample has under 8,500 distinct CDR3 sequences on record. Of the sample, 7.5% to 10% is held by the ten largest clones.

As encoded in the germline V gene, CDR1 is MRHNA while CDR2 is SNTAGT. The CDR3, cysteine through phenylalanine, is 14 amino acids long. No nucleotide data were recorded. TRB amplification used about 250 ng of peripheral blood genomic DNA, around 40,000 genome equivalents, per sample. This sample stems from a study of T cell clusters in autoimmune cytopenias (dated by TCRdb to about 2019). For the study in its entirety: Of the 40 to 45 healthy donor controls, approximately 22 were female, and the group had a mean age of 56 years and a median age of approximately 59 years. For primary cytopenia the controls were under 30 age-matched healthy donors, whereas for secondary cytopenia the controls were 14 age-matched CLL patients. The study aimed to test whether autoimmune cytopenia patients carry a disease-specific immune repertoire signature usable as a blood-based biomarker. Autoimmune hepatitis repertoires were compared against about two dozen age- and sex-matched healthy donors. Alongside healthy, CLL and autoimmune hepatitis controls, autoimmune cytopenia patients had their peripheral blood TRB and IGH repertoires sequenced at active disease and again during treatment follow-up. The median TRB sequencing depth was approximately 52,000 reads per sample, and the median number of distinct TRB clonotypes was approximately 2,000 per sample. Beyond this particular receptor, the publication reports: The T cell clusters were only ever defined in silico, so experimental validation of their functional role was still needed. Healthy donors showed around 3.3-fold more exclusive TRB clusters than active autoimmune hepatitis patients, consistent with an autoimmunity-wide signature. In the comparison of secondary cytopenia with CLL, the cluster-lack signature was not observed, apparently because the dominant lymphoma-associated repertoire masked the signature. TRB repertoire shifts, with less even repertoires in secondary cytopenia and CLL, mostly reflected lymphoma bias rather than autoimmunity. GLIPH results suggested that primary autoimmune cytopenia patients were missing physiological T cell clusters, with 51 clusters found only in healthy donors compared with fewer than 20 found only in patients.

The sample also formed part of further work on T cell repertoires in aging, cancer and after chemotherapy. According to the second study: Donors were distributed across six age groups ranging from 30 or younger to 70 or older, with at least three individuals included per group. Control TCR repertoires from healthy donors were recorded across several months to years, and re-sampling revealed clear clonal overlap. In total, the full dataset held 10 million or so TCR reads. Significantly lower blood TCR diversity and higher clonality were observed in untreated patients with hematological or solid cancers than in age-matched healthy donors. In healthy donors, the decline in TCR diversity with age was mainly due to loss of richness, whereas in cancer patients loss of evenness also played a role. In both cancer cohorts, median generation probability rose over the chemotherapy interval, which suggests that the repertoire was reconstituted through rebound thymic output. According to the authors, the repertoire data do not allow conclusions to be drawn about immunological memory after chemotherapy. Peripheral blood TCR beta repertoires from healthy donors and cancer patients were profiled to examine immunoaging and T cell reconstitution after chemotherapy. The cohort comprised 200 to 250 cancer patients, approximately 91 with hematological and fewer than 140 with solid cancers, plus 95 healthy donors as a reference group. TRB sequences were processed with MiXCR versions 2.12 and 3.0.5. Shannon diversity, evenness, clonality (one minus evenness), and alpha-parameterized diversity profiles from alpha 0 to 5 were included as repertoire metrics. The IGoR algorithm was used to calculate generation probabilities for clones in the paired samples taken before and after chemotherapy.

The chain is assembled from TRBV6-4 and TRBJ2-5; the TCRdb D gene call, TRBD1, has no DNA to confirm it. This receptor was taken from a human donor in good health. The sequenced sample consisted of peripheral blood. This receptor has the CDR3 CASSEGTGQETQYF.